This T cell receptor beta chain originates from a study of T cell responses to AZD1222 COVID-19 vaccine. Overall study context: Whether given at about 4 or about 12 weeks, second doses were pooled. Study results and caveats: In all cases, repertoires were sampled only after the peak T cell response. Possibly, clonal diversity was underestimated; donors were largely white British and included more females. Spike-specific TCR breadth and depth went up after people got two AZD1222 doses.

Turning to this clone: Its antigen is unknown.

Here immunoSEQ multiplex PCR was the method, and the copy in TCRdb shows in-frame clones only, minus some. Among 200,000 to 300,000 clones listed, over 90% were seen once. The material sequenced was peripheral blood, taken on day 0 of AZD1222 vaccination. The receptor's source is an adult in good health.

The CDR3 region has the DNA TGTGCCAGCCTCCCACAGGCGCGGAATCAGCCCCAGCATTTT. Amino acids: CASLPQARNQPQHF. This chain links TRBV6-5 with TRBJ1-5, with a weak D call TRBD1 (5 bases). The germline V gene encodes CDR1 MNHEY and CDR2 SVGAGI. CDR3 length: 14 amino acids. Trimming removed 8 bases at V and 4 bases at J, with 15 bases between.